The present TCR beta chain was sequenced within a study of blood T cell repertoires in COVID-19. V was pared by 0 bases and J by 0 bases, with 9 bases between. Looked up from germline, CDR1 is SGHRS and CDR2 is YFSETQ. This CDR3 is built from 15 residues. Profiled with immunoSEQ multiplex PCR; TCRdb holds only in-frame clones, not every one. The repertoire holds some 290,000 clones, with 75% to 90% as singletons. The TCR sequence derives from a man aged 60 to 69 who had recovered from COVID-19. The V call is TRBV5-1, the J call TRBJ1-1, with unresolved D. Specimen: peripheral blood. CDR3 DNA: TGCGCCAGCAGCTTGGCTAGCGGGGTGAACACTGAAGCTTTCTTT. This encodes CASSLASGVNTEAFF.